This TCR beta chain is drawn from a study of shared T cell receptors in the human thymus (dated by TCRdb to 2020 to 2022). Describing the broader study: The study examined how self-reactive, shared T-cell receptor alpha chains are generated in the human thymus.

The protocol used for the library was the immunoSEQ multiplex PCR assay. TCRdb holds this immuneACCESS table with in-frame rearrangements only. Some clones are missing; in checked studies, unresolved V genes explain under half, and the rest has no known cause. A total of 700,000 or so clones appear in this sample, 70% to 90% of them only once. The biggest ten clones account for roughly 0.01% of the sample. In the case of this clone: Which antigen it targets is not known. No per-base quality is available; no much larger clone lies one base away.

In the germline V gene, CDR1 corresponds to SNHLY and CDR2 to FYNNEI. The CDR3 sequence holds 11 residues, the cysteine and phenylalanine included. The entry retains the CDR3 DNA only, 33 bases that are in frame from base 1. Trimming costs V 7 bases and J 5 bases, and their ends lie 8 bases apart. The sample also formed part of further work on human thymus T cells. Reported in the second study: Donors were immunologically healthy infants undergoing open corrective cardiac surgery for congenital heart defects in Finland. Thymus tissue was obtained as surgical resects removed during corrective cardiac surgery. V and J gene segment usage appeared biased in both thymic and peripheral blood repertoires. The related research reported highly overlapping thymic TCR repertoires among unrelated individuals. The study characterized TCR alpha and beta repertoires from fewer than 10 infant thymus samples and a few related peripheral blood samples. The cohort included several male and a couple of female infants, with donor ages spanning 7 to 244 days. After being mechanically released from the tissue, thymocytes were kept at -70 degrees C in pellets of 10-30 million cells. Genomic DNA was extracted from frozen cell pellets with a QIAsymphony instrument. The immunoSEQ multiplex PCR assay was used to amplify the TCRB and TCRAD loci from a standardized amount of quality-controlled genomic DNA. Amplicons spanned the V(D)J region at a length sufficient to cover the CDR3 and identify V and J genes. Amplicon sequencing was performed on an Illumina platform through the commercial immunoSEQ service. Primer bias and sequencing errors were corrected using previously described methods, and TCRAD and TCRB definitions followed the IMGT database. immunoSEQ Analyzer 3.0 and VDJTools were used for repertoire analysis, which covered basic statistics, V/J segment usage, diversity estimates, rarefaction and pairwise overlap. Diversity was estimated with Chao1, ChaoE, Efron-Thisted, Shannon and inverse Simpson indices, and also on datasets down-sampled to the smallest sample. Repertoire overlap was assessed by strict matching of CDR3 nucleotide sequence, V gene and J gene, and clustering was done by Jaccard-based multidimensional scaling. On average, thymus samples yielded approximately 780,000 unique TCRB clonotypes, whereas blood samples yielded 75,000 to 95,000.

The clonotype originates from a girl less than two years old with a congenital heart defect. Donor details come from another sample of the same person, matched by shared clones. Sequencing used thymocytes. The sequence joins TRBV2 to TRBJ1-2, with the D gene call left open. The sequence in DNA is TGTGCCAGCAACGGAGGTTATGGCTACACCTTC. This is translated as CASNGGYGYTF.